The 30 T cell receptor beta chains listed next were all sequenced from one sample in a study of immune evolution from preneoplasia to lung adenocarcinoma. Profiling relied on immunoSEQ multiplex PCR, and the TCRdb table lists in-frame clones only, not all of them. The sample lists 15,000 to 20,000 clones; approximately 86% were seen once. Specimen: FFPE invasive lung adenocarcinoma tissue. The receptors come from a person between 70 and 80 years old with invasive lung adenocarcinoma.

V usage is TRBV19 and J usage is TRBJ2-2; D is possibly TRBD1 (8 bases). Germline V gene lookup returns CDR1 LNHDA and CDR2 SQIVND (reference sequence). The CDR3 totals 18 residues. Trimming left V 5 bases short and J 6 bases short, with 25 bases between. CDR3 sequence reads: CASSPFSLRQGRAGELFF. As DNA, the CDR3 is TGTGCCAGTAGTCCTTTTTCCTTACGACAGGGGAGGGCCGGGGAGCTGTTTTTT.

V is TRBV9 and J is TRBJ2-3; D gene ambiguous. V lost 2 bases, J lost 1 base, and 14 bases lay in between. The germline gives CDR1 SGDLS, CDR2 YYNGEE. CDR3 length: 16 residues. CDR3 DNA: TGTGCCAGCAGCGTCGGGTCCAGCATCGGCACAGATACGCAGTATTTT. This gives the protein CASSVGSSIGTDTQYF.

This clone was recorded once. The rearrangement links TRBV19 to TRBJ2-7; D unclear. Germline V CDR1 and CDR2: LNHDA, SQIVND (reference sequence). The V end lost 4 bases, the J end lost 2 bases, and 12 bases lay between the germline ends. The CDR3 is 14 residues long. The DNA for the CDR3 is TGTGCCAGTAGTACCCGGACGAGTACCTACGAGCAGTACTTC. Its protein product is CASSTRTSTYEQYF.

J is TRBJ2-7 and V is TRBV5-1; D is uncertain. This CDR3 has 13 amino acids. Germline V gene data show CDR1 as SGHRS and CDR2 as YFSETQ. Trimming shortened V by 4 bases and J by 1 base, and 9 bases separated the two germline ends. CDR3 sequence: CASSADASYEQYF. In DNA, the CDR3 is TGCGCCAGCAGCGCGGACGCTTCCTACGAGCAGTACTTC.

The CDR3 sequence is CASSATLRRSYNEQFF. The DNA for the CDR3 is TGTGCCAGCAGCGCGACTTTGCGGCGCTCCTACAATGAGCAGTTCTTC. V usage is TRBV9 and J usage is TRBJ2-1; no clear D gene. CDR3 length: 16 residues. Germline V gene sequence: CDR1 SGDLS, CDR2 YYNGEE. V was clipped by 3 bases and J by 0 bases, with 13 bases between them.

Here the CDR3 DNA reads TGCGCCAGCAGCTCACAGCCGGGCACAGATACGCAGTATTTT. The encoded protein is CASSSQPGTDTQYF. The rearrangement joins TRBV5-1 to TRBJ2-3, with D unclear. Germline V gene sequence: CDR1 SGHRS, CDR2 YFSETQ. The CDR3 contains 14 residues. Trimming stripped 3 bases from V and 1 base from J, with 9 bases between.

A single count supports this clone. The chain recombines TRBV28 with TRBJ2-5; D could derive from TRBD1 or TRBD2 (5 bases each). There are 17 residues in the CDR3. Germline CDR1 reads MDHEN; CDR2 reads SYDVKM. The V end was cut by 6 bases, the J end by 3 bases, with 23 bases between. Written as DNA, the CDR3 is TGTGCCAGCAGCAACCGGCCCGGGACCGACCCTGAAGAGACCCAGTACTTC. It codes for CASSNRPGTDPEETQYF.

The J gene is TRBJ2-1, the V gene TRBV11-2; D perhaps matches TRBD1 (6 bases). The CDR3 totals 14 residues. The V end lost 3 bases, the J end lost 3 bases, and 9 bases lay between the germline ends. Germline V CDR1 and CDR2: SGHAT, FQNNGV. CDR3 bases: TGTGCCAGCAGCTTGGACAGTAACTACAATGAGCAGTTCTTC. Translated, it gives CASSLDSNYNEQFF.

The CDR3 nucleotides are TGTGCCAGCAGTAACCCGGACAGGGCCAATGAGCAGTTCTTC. As protein: CASSNPDRANEQFF. V and J are TRBV6-5 and TRBJ2-1, with 8 bases matching TRBD1. In germline, CDR1 is MNHEY, CDR2 SVGAGI. J lost 6 bases, V lost 5 bases, and 6 bases had no gene match. This CDR3 has 14 amino acids.

The chain joins TRBV9 to TRBJ2-7; 10 bases fit TRBD1. The germline V gene encodes CDR1 SGDLS and CDR2 YYNGEE. Trimming took 5 bases from V and 6 from J; bases not matched to a gene: 8. This CDR3 is 14 amino acids long. For the CDR3, the DNA is TGTGCCAGCAGTAAAGACAGGGGGCAGCGCGAGCAGTACTTC. Translating it yields CASSKDRGQREQYF.

This chain joins TRBV11-2 and TRBJ1-1; D uncertain. V lost 3 bases, J lost 5 bases, and 10 bases lay in between. The germline V gene encodes CDR1 SGHAT and CDR2 FQNNGV. The CDR3 has 13 residues. CDR3 residues: CASSFILGTEAFF. The CDR3 DNA reads as TGTGCCAGCAGCTTTATTTTGGGGACTGAAGCTTTCTTT.

This chain connects TRBV28 to TRBJ2-4; D possibly corresponds to TRBD2 (5 bases). The CDR3 extends over 13 amino acids. V gave up 7 bases and J gave up 2 bases, with 9 bases separating them. Germline V lookup: CDR1 MDHEN, CDR2 SYDVKM. The CDR3 reads CASTRVSKNIQYF. DNA for the CDR3: TGTGCCAGCACGAGGGTCTCCAAAAACATTCAGTACTTC.

This clone was picked up a small number of times. J is TRBJ2-5 and V is TRBV13; D call uncertain. Trimming removed 1 base from V and 1 base from J, with 4 bases in between. Germline lookup yields CDR1 PRHDT and CDR2 FYEKMQ (reference sequence). The CDR3 has 13 amino acids. Here the CDR3 DNA reads TGTGCCAGCAGCTTAGTTGGCCAAGAGACCCAGTACTTC. Amino acids: CASSLVGQETQYF. Together with reference TRBV13 and TRBJ2-5, the CDR3 gives the full variable domain: AAGVIQSPRHLIKEKRETATLKCYPIPRHDTVYWYQQGPGQDPQFLISFYEKMQSDKGSIPDRFSAQQFSDYHSELNMSSLELGDSALYFCASSLVGQETQYFGPGTRLLVL.

This chain joins TRBV6-4 and TRBJ1-2; a weak D match, TRBD1 (5 bases). The CDR3 runs to 15 residues. Germline V gene data show CDR1 as MRHNA and CDR2 as SNTAGT. Trimming shortened V by 2 bases and J by 4 bases, and 14 bases separated the two germline ends. The CDR3 coding sequence is TGTGCCAGCAGTGACCCGGGGCAGGGTTTCTATGGCTACACCTTC. It codes for CASSDPGQGFYGYTF.

V and J are TRBV7-9 and TRBJ2-5; 15 nucleotides agree with TRBD2. The CDR3 length is 17 residues. The V and J ends lost 0 bases and 4 bases, in that order; junction bases with no gene match: 3. Germline V lookup: CDR1 SEHNR, CDR2 FQNEAQ (reference sequence). Here the CDR3 reads CASSLAGLAGGRETQYF. The CDR3 DNA follows: TGTGCCAGCAGCTTAGCTGGACTAGCGGGGGGGCGAGAGACCCAGTACTTC.

The CDR3 region has the DNA TGCAGTGCTCGCACTCAGAAGAGCTACACCTTC. This gives the protein CSARTQKSYTF. V usage is TRBV20-1 and J usage is TRBJ1-2; D gene unclear. The CDR3 sequence is 11 residues long. Germline V CDR1 and CDR2: DFQATT, SNEGSKA (reference sequence). V gave up 5 bases and J gave up 9 bases, with 13 bases separating them.

This clone was picked up one time. This chain links TRBV6-5 with TRBJ1-1; D not resolved. Trimming took off 2 bases at V and 3 bases at J, with 10 bases between the two ends. The length of the CDR3 is 14 residues. Germline-derived CDR1 and CDR2 are MNHEY and SVGAGI. CDR3 sequence: CASSYTPQYTEAFF. CDR3 bases: TGTGCCAGCAGTTACACCCCACAGTACACTGAAGCTTTCTTT.

CDR3 in amino acids: CASSLRAHEKLFF. The CDR3, as DNA: TGTGCCAGCAGCCTGCGCGCCCACGAAAAACTGTTTTTT. This sequence joins TRBV5-8 and TRBJ1-4, with no clear D. The CDR3 has 13 residues. Trimming shortened V by 4 bases and J by 8 bases, and 12 bases separated the two germline ends. From germline, CDR1 is SGHTS and CDR2 YDEGEE.

In its sample, this clone was seen a few times. The rearrangement links TRBV27 to TRBJ1-1; D is perhaps TRBD1 (6 bases). This CDR3 spans 12 amino acids. In germline, CDR1 is MNHEY, CDR2 SMNVEV (reference sequence). V dropped 11 bases and J dropped 0 bases, with 10 bases sitting between them. The CDR3 DNA follows: TGTGCCGCACAGGGTTTGAACACTGAAGCTTTCTTT. It is translated as CAAQGLNTEAFF.

The rearrangement uses TRBV29-1 and TRBJ1-1; TRBD1 might be the D (5 bases). In germline, CDR1 is SQVTM, CDR2 ANQGSEA. Trimming shortened V by 3 bases and J by 2 bases, and 10 bases separated the two germline ends. The CDR3 is 13 amino acids. For the CDR3, the DNA is TGCAGCGTTGATTGGCAGGGTAACACTGAAGCTTTCTTT. Protein: CSVDWQGNTEAFF. The entire variable domain, with the rest obtained from reference TRBV29-1 and TRBJ1-1, is as follows: SAVISQKPSRDICQRGTSLTIQCQVDSQVTMMFWYRQQPGQSLTLIATANQGSEATYESGFVIDKFPISRPNLTFSTLTVSNMSPEDSSIYLCSVDWQGNTEAFFGQGTRLTVV.

This chain connects TRBV7-3 to TRBJ2-5, with TRBD2 matching over 11 bases. Germline CDR1 SGHTA, CDR2 FQGTGA. The J segment lost 1 base and the V segment lost 5 bases, leaving 3 bases of the junction unmatched. The CDR3 extends over 15 amino acids. The CDR3 is CASSMGLAVQETQYF. DNA of the CDR3: TGTGCCAGCAGCATGGGACTAGCGGTCCAAGAGACCCAGTACTTC.

The rearrangement uses TRBV7-6 and TRBJ1-1; D ambiguous. The CDR3 has 16 residues. Germline CDR1 is SGHVS and CDR2 is FNYEAQ. V lost 5 bases and J 1 base, leaving 17 bases between the germline ends. The CDR3 reads CASSLSGGVENTEAFF. As DNA, the CDR3 is TGTGCCAGCAGCCTCTCAGGCGGAGTTGAGAACACTGAAGCTTTCTTT.

V and J are TRBV6-5 and TRBJ1-1, with TRBD1 matching over 12 bases. After removal of 6 bases from V and 3 bases from J, the junction contained 5 bases not matched to a gene. Germline CDR1 reads MNHEY; CDR2 reads SVGAGI. CDR3 length equals 15 residues. CDR3 sequence reads: CASRGTGGSYTEAFF. The CDR3 DNA reads as TGTGCCAGCAGGGGGACAGGGGGCTCGTACACTGAAGCTTTCTTT.

V and J are TRBV14 and TRBJ1-4, with D possibly matching TRBD1 (5 bases). V lost 0 bases to trimming and J lost 5 bases, with 10 bases between them. CDR3 length: 15 residues. Germline lookup yields CDR1 SGHDN and CDR2 FVKESK. The CDR3 DNA sequence: TGTGCCAGCAGCCAAGAGGAGGGGACCAATGAAAAACTGTTTTTT. This gives the protein CASSQEEGTNEKLFF.

This sequence joins TRBV27 and TRBJ1-1, with D maybe TRBD1 (5 bases). The CDR3 is 16 amino acids. Trimming took 3 bases from V and 0 from J, leaving 14 bases between them. The germline gives CDR1 MNHEY, CDR2 SMNVEV (reference sequence). The CDR3 loop reads CASSFMSQGVNTEAFF. The DNA for the CDR3 is TGTGCCAGCAGTTTTATGTCCCAAGGGGTGAACACTGAAGCTTTCTTT.

The CDR3 here is CASSLISYNEQFF. CDR3 DNA sequence: TGTGCCAGCAGCTTGATCTCCTACAATGAGCAGTTCTTC. This rearrangement joins TRBV5-4 to TRBJ2-1; D remains unclear. Germline V lookup: CDR1 SGHNT, CDR2 YYREEE (reference sequence). Trimming left V 1 base short and J 0 bases short, with 2 bases between. CDR3 length: 13 residues.

The genes are TRBV5-4 and TRBJ2-1; D is unclear. CDR1 and CDR2 from the germline V gene are SGHNT and YYREEE (reference sequence). The CDR3 loop spans 12 amino acids. V shed 1 base and J shed 6 bases, with 5 bases lying between them. The CDR3 loop reads CASSLPGNEQFF. The CDR3 coding sequence is TGTGCCAGCAGCTTGCCTGGCAATGAGCAGTTCTTC.

DNA for the CDR3: TGCAGTGCTAGTCGAGCAGATACGCAGTATTTT. Translation gives CSASRADTQYF. The gene calls are TRBV20-1 and TRBJ2-3; D gene unclear. CDR1 and CDR2 (germline): DFQATT, SNEGSKA (reference sequence). V dropped 3 bases and J dropped 4 bases, with 5 bases sitting between them. This CDR3 has 11 amino acids.

J is TRBJ1-2 and V is TRBV18; 8 bases line up with TRBD1. The CDR3 is 17 residues long. The germline V gene has CDR1 KGHSH and CDR2 LQKENI. The junction had 16 bases not matched to a gene; V was cut back by 3 bases and J by 7 bases. As DNA, the CDR3 is TGTGCCAGCTCACCGTTTATCCCCCGTCAGGGGGCGGTTGGCTACACCTTC. It codes for CASSPFIPRQGAVGYTF.

V usage is TRBV30 and J usage is TRBJ1-1; no definite D call. Trimming removed 0 bases from V and 6 bases from J, with 8 bases in between. The CDR3 is made up of 12 amino acids. CDR1 GTSNPN and CDR2 SVGIG come from the germline V gene (reference sequence). DNA of the CDR3: TGTGCCTGGAGTGTACTGGCCCCTGAAGCTTTCTTT. This gives the protein CAWSVLAPEAFF.